This T cell receptor (beta chain) is drawn from a study of blood T cell repertoires in COVID-19. Study summary: Collection of acute and convalescent COVID-19 samples took place in the United States, Italy and Spain.

Germline-derived CDR1 and CDR2 are MNHEY and SVGEGT. The V end was cut by 4 bases, the J end by 4 bases, with 10 bases between. The CDR3 contains 14 residues. Data came from immunoSEQ multiplex PCR; TCRdb stores just in-frame clones and leaves some out. Of around 220,000 clones listed, around 87% are singletons. The J gene is TRBJ2-2, the V gene TRBV6-2 or TRBV6-3, with a tentative D call TRBD1 (5 bases). The sequence was obtained from a woman aged 25 to 39 with acute COVID-19. The source material was PBMCs or T cells enriched from blood (not recorded which). The CDR3 DNA reads as TGTGCCAGCAGTTTTCGCGACAGCACCGGGGAGCTGTTTTTT. Translating gives CASSFRDSTGELFF.